This T cell receptor (beta chain) was observed in a study of shared clonotypes between healthy human individuals. Germline V lookup: CDR1 SGHTA, CDR2 FQGNSA. The trim removed 5 bases at V and 4 bases at J, leaving 7 bases unmatched. The CDR3 contains 14 residues. This clone was found a few times. Genomic DNA belonging to each subset was distributed in equal measure over several immunoSEQ plates. Sorted subsets were amplified in replicate PCRs using around 220 ng DNA, 30,000 to 35,000 T cell genomes. Assay used: immunoSEQ multiplex PCR; TCRdb lists only in-frame clones, some missing. The repertoire consists of approximately 120,000 clones, with under 70% occurring once and the leading ten covering roughly 23%.

The clonotype was recovered from a woman aged 25 to 39 in good health. This chain links TRBV7-2 with TRBJ2-7, with 8 bases matching TRBD2. Source material: memory CD8+ T cells sorted from blood. The subset here: CD45RO+ cells pooled with CCR7-negative TemRA cells. The CDR3 DNA reads as TGTGCCAGCAGCCAGGGCGGCGGGAGGTACGAGCAGTACTTC. Its protein product is CASSQGGGRYEQYF. The variable domain in full, with the rest retrieved from reference TRBV7-2 and TRBJ2-7, is GAGVSQSPSNKVTEKGKDVELRCDPISGHTALYWYRQSLGQGLEFLIYFQGNSAPDKSGLPSDRFSAERTGGSVSTLTIQRTQQEDSAVYLCASSQGGGRYEQYFGPGTRLTVT.